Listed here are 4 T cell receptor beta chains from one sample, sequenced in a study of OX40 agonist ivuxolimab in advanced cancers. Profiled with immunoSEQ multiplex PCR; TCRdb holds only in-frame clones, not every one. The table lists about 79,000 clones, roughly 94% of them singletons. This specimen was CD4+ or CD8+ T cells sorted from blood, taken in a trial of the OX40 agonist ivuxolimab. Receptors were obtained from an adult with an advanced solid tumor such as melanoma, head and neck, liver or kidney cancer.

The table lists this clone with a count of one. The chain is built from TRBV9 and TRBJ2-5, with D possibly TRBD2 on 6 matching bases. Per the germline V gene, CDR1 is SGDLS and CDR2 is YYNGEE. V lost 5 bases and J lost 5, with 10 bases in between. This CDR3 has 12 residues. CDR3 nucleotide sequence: TGTGCCAGCAGTGGCGGGGAGGAGACCCAGTACTTC. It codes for CASSGGEETQYF.

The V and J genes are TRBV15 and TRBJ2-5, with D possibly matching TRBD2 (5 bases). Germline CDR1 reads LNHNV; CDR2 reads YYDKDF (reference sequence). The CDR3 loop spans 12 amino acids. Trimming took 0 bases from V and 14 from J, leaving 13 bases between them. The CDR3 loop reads CATSRDSAGPYF. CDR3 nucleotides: TGTGCCACCAGCAGAGATAGCGCAGGACCTTACTTC.

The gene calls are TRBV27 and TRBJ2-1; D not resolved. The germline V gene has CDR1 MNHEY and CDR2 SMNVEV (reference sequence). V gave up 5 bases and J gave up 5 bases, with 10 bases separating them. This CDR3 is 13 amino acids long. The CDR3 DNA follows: TGTGCCAGCAGTCTCCCCTCTGACAATGAGCAGTTCTTC. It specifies CASSLPSDNEQFF.

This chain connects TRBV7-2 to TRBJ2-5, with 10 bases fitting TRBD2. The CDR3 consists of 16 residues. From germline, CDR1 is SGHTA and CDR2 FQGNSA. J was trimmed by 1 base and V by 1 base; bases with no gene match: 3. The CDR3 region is CASSLVPSGGQETQYF. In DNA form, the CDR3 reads TGTGCCAGCAGCTTAGTTCCTAGCGGGGGCCAAGAGACCCAGTACTTC.